What follows is one TCR beta chain and its context. Its antigen is unidentified. MiXCR was run by TCRdb on the reads, yielding one entry per CDR3 protein. The data hold 84,000 or so distinct CDR3 sequences, with roughly 44% observed a single time. J lost 0 bases, V lost 6 bases, and 7 bases had no gene match. CDR1 and CDR2 from the germline V gene are LNHDA and SQIVND (reference sequence). This CDR3 has 17 amino acids. The data were taken from a study of T cell repertoires in cytomegalovirus infection. Study-level findings and limits: Cumulated frequencies of public TCR beta families served to identify carriers of CMV plus the relevant HLA.

J is TRBJ2-6 and V is TRBV19; TRBD1 matches at 8 bases. The material was CD8+ T cells from cultured PBMCs, obtained from culture after CMV antigen stimulation. The receptor comes from a human donor in good health (CMV status not recorded). Some clones in this sample may be carry-over from other donors' samples. As DNA, the CDR3 is TGTGCCAGTAGAGACAGGGGATATAGCTCTGGGGCCAACGTCCTGACTTTC. Protein sequence: CASRDRGYSSGANVLTF.